This passage covers 17 T cell receptor beta chains from one sample sequenced in a study of blood T cell repertoires in COVID-19. Profiling relied on immunoSEQ multiplex PCR, and the TCRdb table lists in-frame clones only, not all of them. The data show about 180,000 clones, approximately 87% seen once. The sequenced sample consisted of peripheral blood. The source is an older man with active or convalescent COVID-19.

The J gene is TRBJ2-3, the V gene TRBV6-5, with TRBD2 matching over 8 bases. The V gene end was trimmed by 4 bases and the J gene end by 3 bases; junction bases not matched to a gene: 9. The CDR3 is 16 amino acids. Germline V gene sequence: CDR1 MNHEY, CDR2 SVGAGI. CDR3: CASSLGPGGPTDTQYF. The CDR3 nucleotides are TGTGCCAGCAGTTTGGGGCCGGGAGGGCCGACAGATACGCAGTATTTT.

In this sample, this clone turned up once. V gene TRBV7-8 combines with J gene TRBJ1-5; possible D gene TRBD1, 6 bases. Trimming took off 4 bases at V and 6 bases at J, with 10 bases between the two ends. Germline V gives CDR1 SGHVS, CDR2 FQNEAQ. There are 13 residues in the CDR3. The CDR3 region is CASSSTGSQPQHF. CDR3 DNA sequence: TGTGCCAGCAGCTCGACAGGTTCTCAGCCCCAGCATTTT.

V gene TRBV28 combines with J gene TRBJ2-1; TRBD2 matches at 14 bases. The V gene end was trimmed by 5 bases and the J gene end by 8 bases; junction bases not matched to a gene: 5. CDR3 size: 15 residues. Germline V gene data show CDR1 as MDHEN and CDR2 as SYDVKM. The CDR3 loop reads CASSIGGLAGDEQFF. The DNA for the CDR3 is TGTGCCAGCAGTATTGGGGGACTAGCGGGGGATGAGCAGTTCTTC.

The rearrangement links TRBV6-5 to TRBJ1-2; 10 positions agree with TRBD1. The V gene end was trimmed by 6 bases and the J gene end by 5 bases; junction bases not matched to a gene: 9. This CDR3 region has 15 residues. Germline V lookup: CDR1 MNHEY, CDR2 SVGAGI. The CDR3 nucleotides read TGTGCCAGCAGCTCACGGGGACAGGGGCGTTATGGCTACACCTTC. Translated, it gives CASSSRGQGRYGYTF.

The V gene is TRBV14, the J gene TRBJ2-5; D remains unclear. This CDR3 is 13 amino acids long. Germline V gives CDR1 SGHDN, CDR2 FVKESK. V was shortened by 0 bases and J by 7 bases, with 9 bases between the two germline ends. CDR3 loop: CASSQDRRGTQYF. The CDR3 DNA follows: TGTGCCAGCAGCCAAGATCGGCGAGGGACCCAGTACTTC.

This clone was seen only a few times. This sequence joins TRBV6-1 and TRBJ1-3, with D tentatively TRBD1 (6 bases). CDR1 is MNHNS, CDR2 SASEGT, per germline. The V and J ends lost 3 bases and 4 bases respectively, with 13 bases between them. The CDR3 is 15 amino acids. The DNA for the CDR3 is TGTGCCAGCAGTGAGACAGGAATGTGGGGAAACACCATATATTTT. This encodes CASSETGMWGNTIYF.

The chain employs TRBV5-1 and TRBJ2-3, with D possibly being TRBD1 (6 bases). The CDR3 covers 14 residues. Germline-derived CDR1 and CDR2 are SGHRS and YFSETQ. The V end was cut by 0 bases, the J end by 4 bases, with 9 bases between. The chain's CDR3 is CASSLETGPDTQYF. CDR3 in DNA: TGCGCCAGCAGCTTGGAGACAGGTCCAGATACGCAGTATTTT.

This chain connects TRBV5-1 to TRBJ2-5; D is perhaps TRBD2 (6 bases). Trimming cost V 1 base and J 2 bases, with 9 bases left between them. From germline, CDR1 is SGHRS and CDR2 YFSETQ. The CDR3 contains 14 residues. The CDR3 coding sequence is TGCGCCAGCAGCTTGAATAGCGGACAAGAGACCCAGTACTTC. This translates into CASSLNSGQETQYF.

The V gene is TRBV7-2, the J gene TRBJ1-1, with D perhaps matching TRBD1 (5 bases). The V gene lost 5 bases and the J gene lost 1 base, with 14 bases spanning the gap. This CDR3 comprises 15 residues. Germline V lookup: CDR1 SGHTA, CDR2 FQGNSA. CDR3 in amino acids: CASSLQGRANTEAFF. The CDR3 region has the DNA TGTGCCAGCAGCCTCCAAGGCAGGGCGAACACTGAAGCTTTCTTT.

CDR3 in amino acids: CASSTQGGTSTDTQYF. In DNA, the CDR3 is TGTGCCAGCAGCACCCAAGGGGGCACGAGCACAGATACGCAGTATTTT. The chain joins TRBV6-2 or TRBV6-3 to TRBJ2-3, with 7 bases identical to TRBD1. Germline V lookup: CDR1 MNHEY, CDR2 SVGEGT. The CDR3 length is 16 residues. V lost 6 bases to trimming and J lost 0 bases; unmatched junction nucleotides: 9.

This chain uses TRBV5-8 with TRBJ1-1, with 10 bases that match TRBD1. The CDR3 sequence is 15 residues long. Germline CDR1 reads SGHTS; CDR2 reads YDEGEE. With V trimmed by 5 bases and J by 3 bases, 7 bases remained unmatched. The CDR3 spells CASSDRGRQDTEAFF. For the CDR3, the DNA is TGTGCCAGCAGTGACAGGGGGCGTCAGGACACTGAAGCTTTCTTT.

This clone turned up a few times. V usage is TRBV28 and J usage is TRBJ1-3; D not resolved. Germline CDR1 and CDR2: MDHEN and SYDVKM. V lost 6 bases and J 2 bases, leaving 17 bases between the germline ends. The CDR3 has 16 amino acids. In nucleotides, the CDR3 is TGTGCCAGCAGGCCTCGCAGGCAGGCTCCTGGAAACACCATATATTTT. Translated: CASRPRRQAPGNTIYF.

The chain employs TRBV11-2 and TRBJ2-7; TRBD1 is a possible D gene (6 bases). Trimming stripped 1 base from V and 2 bases from J, with 12 bases between. Germline V gene sequence: CDR1 SGHAT, CDR2 FQNNGV. This CDR3 is built from 15 residues. Here the CDR3 DNA reads TGTGCCAGCAGCTTAGGCCAGGGGTGGACCTACGAGCAGTACTTC. Translated: CASSLGQGWTYEQYF.

The table lists this clone with a few counts. The chain joins TRBV5-4 to TRBJ2-5; tentative D call: TRBD1 (5 bases). Germline CDR1 reads SGHNT; CDR2 reads YYREEE (reference sequence). The CDR3 sequence is 14 residues long. The V end was cut by 0 bases, the J end by 5 bases, with 11 bases between. CDR3 loop: CASSLGSGQETQYF. As DNA, the CDR3 is TGTGCCAGCAGCTTGGGATCAGGGCAGGAGACCCAGTACTTC.

Notes on this clone: The junction differs from germline at one of its ends, possibly a read error. This chain connects TRBV5-1 to TRBJ2-7, with a weak D call TRBD2 (6 bases). This CDR3 contains 15 residues. Germline V gives CDR1 SGHRS, CDR2 YFSETQ. CDR3 sequence: CASNLEGPGDYEQYF. The CDR3 DNA is TGCGCCAGCAACTTGGAGGGCCCGGGAGACTACGAGCAGTACTTC.

The chain carries TRBV27 and TRBJ2-2; no firm D call. CDR1 MNHEY and CDR2 SMNVEV come from the germline V gene (reference sequence). The CDR3 contains 13 residues. V was cut by 3 bases and J by 3 bases, with 5 bases left in between. The CDR3 is CASSLADTGELFF. DNA for the CDR3: TGTGCCAGCAGTTTGGCCGACACCGGGGAGCTGTTTTTT.

For the CDR3, the DNA is TGTGCCAGCAGTAAGGACTCAACCTACGAGCAGTACTTC. This codes for CASSKDSTYEQYF. The chain recombines TRBV27 with TRBJ2-7; D possibly corresponds to TRBD2 (5 bases). Deletions cut 5 bases from V and 2 bases from J, with 10 bases between. The CDR3 contains 13 residues. Germline assignment: CDR1 MNHEY and CDR2 SMNVEV (reference sequence).